The 7 T cell receptor beta chains below were found in one sample sequenced in a study of T-cell memory formation after mild COVID-19. Each CDR3 protein is one row after TCRdb ran MiXCR on the 5' RACE reads. The repertoire holds hundreds of thousands of distinct CDR3 sequences, around 20% seen once, with over 20% in the top ten. Sequences were obtained from PBMCs or a T cell subset sorted from them (not recorded which). These receptors all come from a man younger than 30 who had mild COVID-19 (a few samples of this study predate the infection). Cell type and time point are not known.

The genes are TRBV7-6 and TRBJ2-7, with 7 bases aligning to TRBD1. The CDR3 has 13 amino acids. J was trimmed by 3 bases and V by 5 bases; bases with no gene match: 4. Germline CDR1 is SGHVS and CDR2 is FNYEAQ. The CDR3 reads CASSRGQFYEQYF. DNA for the CDR3: TGTGCCAGCAGCAGGGGACAGTTCTACGAGCAGTACTTC.

The sample holds a few counts of this clonotype. V is TRBV14 and J is TRBJ2-7; TRBD2 might be the D (5 bases). The CDR3 spans 13 residues. Trimming removed 0 bases at V and 5 bases at J, with 8 bases between. Germline CDR1 and CDR2: SGHDN and FVKESK. The CDR3 DNA reads as TGTGCCAGCAGCCAAGAGGGCGGGCACGAGCAGTACTTC. It codes for CASSQEGGHEQYF.

The chain joins TRBV19 to TRBJ2-2; no reliable D call. The germline CDR1 and CDR2 sequences are LNHDA and SQIVND (reference sequence). This CDR3 comprises 16 residues. Trimming removed 6 bases from V and 7 bases from J, with 21 bases in between. This CDR3 is CASSVPGGQTIGELFF. The DNA of the CDR3 is TGTGCCAGTAGCGTGCCGGGTGGCCAAACGATCGGGGAGCTGTTTTTT.

This clonotype was observed a few times. This chain links TRBV5-1 with TRBJ2-1, with D perhaps TRBD1 or TRBD2 (5 bases each). The CDR3 length is 16 residues. Germline V gives CDR1 SGHRS, CDR2 YFSETQ. V dropped 2 bases and J dropped 6 bases, with 18 bases sitting between them. The CDR3 coding sequence is TGCGCCAGCAGCTTACCGGGACGGGCGTTAGGCAATGAGCAGTTCTTC. Translating gives CASSLPGRALGNEQFF.

The V and J genes are TRBV3-1 and TRBJ2-7; possible D gene TRBD2, 5 bases. Trimming pared 4 bases from V and 2 bases from J, leaving 18 bases between. Germline CDR1 and CDR2: LGHDT and YNNKEL (reference sequence). The CDR3 length is 16 residues. This chain's CDR3 is CASSPGVTPGAYEQYV. The CDR3 DNA follows: TGTGCCAGCAGCCCCGGGGTGACACCGGGCGCCTACGAGCAGTACGTC.

This clonotype was seen only a few times. The chain couples TRBV24-1 to TRBJ2-5; 7 nucleotides align to TRBD1. Germline V lookup: CDR1 KGHDR, CDR2 SFDVKD. CDR3 length: 14 residues. J lost 5 bases, V lost 4 bases, and 6 bases had no gene match. CDR3 DNA: TGTGCCACCAGTGAAGCCGACAGGGTCGAGACCCAGTACTTC. Protein sequence: CATSEADRVETQYF.

This clonotype has a handful of counts. This rearrangement joins TRBV12-3 or TRBV12-4 to TRBJ2-3; no definite D call. The V gene lost 7 bases and the J gene lost 0 bases, with 14 bases spanning the gap. The CDR3 runs 15 residues. For the CDR3, the DNA is TGTGCCAGCAAAGGGTTCGCAGCTAGCACAGATACGCAGTATTTT. This encodes CASKGFAASTDTQYF.